The 2 T cell receptor beta chains below were found in one sample sequenced in a study of blood T cell repertoires in COVID-19. This table comes from immunoSEQ multiplex PCR, and its TCRdb copy is limited to in-frame clones, with some not included. The data contain approximately 280,000 clones, 89% of them singletons. Sequenced material: peripheral blood. Receptors were obtained from an older woman with acute or convalescent COVID-19.

The genes are TRBV9 and TRBJ1-3; D possibly corresponds to TRBD1 (6 bases). Trimming took off 4 bases at V and 0 bases at J, with 17 bases between the two ends. The CDR3 contains 17 residues. The germline gives CDR1 SGDLS, CDR2 YYNGEE. This CDR3 reads CASSPIGQRYSGNTIYF. In DNA form, the CDR3 reads TGTGCCAGCAGCCCGATTGGACAGAGATACTCTGGAAACACCATATATTTT.

With respect to this clone: Different DNA sequences within this sample yield the same CDR3. The chain combines TRBV18 with TRBJ1-3, with D maybe TRBD1 (6 bases). Trimming took off 2 bases at V and 7 bases at J, with 15 bases between the two ends. Per the germline V gene, CDR1 is KGHSH and CDR2 is LQKENI. CDR3 length equals 15 residues. The CDR3 here is CASSPKTGGGNTIYF. DNA of the CDR3: TGTGCCAGCTCACCAAAGACAGGCGGGGGGAACACCATATATTTT.